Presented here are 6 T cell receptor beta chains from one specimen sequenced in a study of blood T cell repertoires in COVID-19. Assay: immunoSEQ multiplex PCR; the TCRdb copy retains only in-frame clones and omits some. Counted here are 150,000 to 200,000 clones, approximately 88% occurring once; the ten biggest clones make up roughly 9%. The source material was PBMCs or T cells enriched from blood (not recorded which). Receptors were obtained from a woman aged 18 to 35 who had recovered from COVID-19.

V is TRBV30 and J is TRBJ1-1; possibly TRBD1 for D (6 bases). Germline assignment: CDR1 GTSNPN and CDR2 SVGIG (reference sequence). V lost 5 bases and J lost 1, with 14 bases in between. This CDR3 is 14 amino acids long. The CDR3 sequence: CAWPKDRRNTEAFF. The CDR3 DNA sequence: TGTGCCTGGCCCAAAGACAGGAGGAACACTGAAGCTTTCTTT.

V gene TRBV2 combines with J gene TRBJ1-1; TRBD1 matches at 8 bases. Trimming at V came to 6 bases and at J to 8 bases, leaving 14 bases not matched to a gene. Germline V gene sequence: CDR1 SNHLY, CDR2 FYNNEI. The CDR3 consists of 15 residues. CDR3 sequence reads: CASSSTPSRDREAFF. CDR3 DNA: TGTGCCAGCAGCTCAACCCCTTCCAGGGACAGGGAAGCTTTCTTT.

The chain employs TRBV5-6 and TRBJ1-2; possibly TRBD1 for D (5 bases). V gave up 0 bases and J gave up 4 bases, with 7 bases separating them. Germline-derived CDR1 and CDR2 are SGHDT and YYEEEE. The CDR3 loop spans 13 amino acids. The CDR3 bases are TGTGCCAGCAGCTTGGCCGGGGGCTATGGCTACACCTTC. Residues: CASSLAGGYGYTF.

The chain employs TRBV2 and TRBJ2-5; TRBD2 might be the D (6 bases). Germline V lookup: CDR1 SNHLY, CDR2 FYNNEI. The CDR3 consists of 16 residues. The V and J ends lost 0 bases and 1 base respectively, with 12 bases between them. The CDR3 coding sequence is TGTGCCAGCAGTGAAGCTGCGGCGGGGCCCCAAGAGACCCAGTACTTC. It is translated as CASSEAAAGPQETQYF.

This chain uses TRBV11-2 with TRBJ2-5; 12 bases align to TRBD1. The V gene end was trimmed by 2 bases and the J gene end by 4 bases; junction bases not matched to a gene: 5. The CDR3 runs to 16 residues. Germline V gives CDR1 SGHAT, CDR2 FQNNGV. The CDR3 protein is CASSLYGTGGAETQYF. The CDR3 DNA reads TGTGCCAGCAGCTTATATGGGACAGGGGGCGCAGAGACCCAGTACTTC.

The CDR3 loop reads CASSSMSSYNSPLHF. The CDR3 DNA reads as TGTGCCAGCTCAAGTATGAGCTCCTATAATTCACCCCTCCACTTT. This chain links TRBV18 with TRBJ1-6; no definite D call. V was cut by 5 bases and J by 0 bases, with 8 bases left in between. Germline V lookup: CDR1 KGHSH, CDR2 LQKENI. There are 15 residues in the CDR3.